Below are 11 T cell receptor beta chains sequenced from a single sample in a study of OX40 agonist ivuxolimab in advanced cancers. The assay was immunoSEQ multiplex PCR, and TCRdb's table has in-frame clones only and misses some. The repertoire holds 71,000 or so clones, with around nine tenths as singletons. The sequencing used CD4+ or CD8+ T cells sorted from blood, collected in a trial of the OX40 agonist ivuxolimab. The receptors shown here come from an adult with an advanced solid tumor such as melanoma, head and neck, liver or kidney cancer.

The chain carries TRBV5-8 and TRBJ1-5; TRBD1 might be the D (5 bases). CDR3 size: 14 residues. Per the germline V gene, CDR1 is SGHTS and CDR2 is YDEGEE. V shed 0 bases and J shed 6 bases, with 10 bases lying between them. For the CDR3, the DNA is TGTGCCAGCAGCTTGGTTGGGGGAACTCAGCCCCAGCATTTT. Protein product: CASSLVGGTQPQHF.

The V gene is TRBV11-2, the J gene TRBJ2-3; 12 bases map to TRBD2. This CDR3 is built from 17 residues. Unmatched junction bases numbered 4, after V lost 2 bases and J lost 1 base. CDR1 and CDR2 from the germline V gene are SGHAT and FQNNGV. The CDR3 is CASSLLGLAGRTDTQYF. The CDR3 DNA reads TGTGCCAGCAGCTTATTGGGACTAGCGGGCCGCACAGATACGCAGTATTTT. The complete variable domain, with remaining parts taken from reference TRBV11-2 and TRBJ2-3, reads EAGVAQSPRYKIIEKRQSVAFWCNPISGHATLYWYQQILGQGPKLLIQFQNNGVVDDSQLPKDRFSAERLKGVDSTLKIQPAKLEDSAVYLCASSLLGLAGRTDTQYFGPGTRLTVL.

The J gene is TRBJ2-1, the V gene TRBV6-1; D assignment may be TRBD1 or TRBD2 (5 bases each). Germline assignment: CDR1 MNHNS and CDR2 SASEGT. The ends were cut back, 6 bases at V and 5 bases at J, with 14 bases in the middle. The CDR3 is made up of 14 amino acids. The CDR3 DNA reads as TGTGCCAGCAGATATTTGGGGGATCACAATGAGCAGTTCTTC. This codes for CASRYLGDHNEQFF.

This chain links TRBV4-3 with TRBJ2-3, with a tentative D call TRBD2 (5 bases). V lost 1 base and J 0 bases, leaving 8 bases between the germline ends. Germline V gene lookup returns CDR1 LGHNA and CDR2 YSLEER. The CDR3 extends over 15 amino acids. CDR3 bases: TGCGCCAGCAGCCAAGTTCGGGGTAGCACAGATACGCAGTATTTT. It is translated as CASSQVRGSTDTQYF.

The chain couples TRBV19 to TRBJ1-1, with D possibly being TRBD1 (5 bases). Germline V gene data show CDR1 as LNHDA and CDR2 as SQIVND (reference sequence). V was cut by 0 bases and J by 6 bases, with 14 bases left in between. CDR3 length equals 15 residues. The CDR3 loop is CASSIDHERTSEAFF. The CDR3 DNA is TGTGCCAGTAGTATAGACCACGAGAGGACATCTGAAGCTTTCTTT.

The chain joins TRBV27 to TRBJ2-5; TRBD1 is a possible D gene (6 bases). The V end lost 3 bases, the J end lost 9 bases, and 20 bases lay between the germline ends. Germline lookup yields CDR1 MNHEY and CDR2 SMNVEV (reference sequence). This CDR3 spans 15 amino acids. CDR3 loop: CASSLVRAGERAQYF. In DNA form, the CDR3 reads TGTGCCAGCAGTTTGGTCCGGGCAGGGGAAAGGGCCCAGTACTTC.

The chain's CDR3 is CASSSQGQGSQPQHF. DNA of the CDR3: TGTGCCAGCAGCTCCCAAGGACAGGGAAGTCAGCCCCAGCATTTT. The chain uses TRBV6-6 and TRBJ1-5, with 8 bases aligning to TRBD1. CDR3 length: 15 residues. The germline CDR1 and CDR2 sequences are MNHNY and SVGAGI (reference sequence). Trimming took 6 bases from V and 6 from J; bases not matched to a gene: 10.

This chain links TRBV6-1 with TRBJ1-5; TRBD1 is a possible D gene (5 bases). V was shortened by 10 bases and J by 6 bases, with 16 bases between the two germline ends. Germline V lookup: CDR1 MNHNS, CDR2 SASEGT. The CDR3 has 13 residues. The CDR3 coding sequence is TGTGCCACGTCGTGGGGGTTTGGTCAGCCCCAGCATTTT. Translated: CATSWGFGQPQHF.

The chain joins TRBV29-1 to TRBJ1-1; 7 positions agree with TRBD1. CDR1 is SQVTM, CDR2 ANQGSEA, per germline. The trim removed 6 bases at V and 3 bases at J, leaving 4 bases unmatched. The CDR3 covers 12 residues. The CDR3 DNA reads as TGCAGCGTCAGGGGGTTCGACACTGAAGCTTTCTTT. It translates to CSVRGFDTEAFF. Full variable domain (missing parts from reference TRBV29-1 and TRBJ1-1): SAVISQKPSRDICQRGTSLTIQCQVDSQVTMMFWYRQQPGQSLTLIATANQGSEATYESGFVIDKFPISRPNLTFSTLTVSNMSPEDSSIYLCSVRGFDTEAFFGQGTRLTVV.

The chain recombines TRBV30 with TRBJ2-3, with TRBD2 matching 12 bases. The CDR3 is 15 amino acids. The germline V gene encodes CDR1 GTSNPN and CDR2 SVGIG (reference sequence). V was pared by 3 bases and J by 4 bases, with 5 bases of the junction left unmatched. The CDR3 here is CAWRSSGRGADTQYF. CDR3 nucleotides: TGTGCCTGGAGGTCTAGCGGGAGGGGGGCAGATACGCAGTATTTT.

The CDR3 spells CASALGTGGRETQYF. DNA of the CDR3: TGTGCCAGCGCCTTAGGGACAGGGGGCCGGGAGACCCAGTACTTC. The J gene is TRBJ2-5, the V gene TRBV7-2; 12 nucleotides line up with TRBD1. Losses at the gene ends were 8 bases for V and 5 bases for J; bases not matched to a gene: 9. Germline V gives CDR1 SGHTA, CDR2 FQGNSA. This CDR3 comprises 15 residues.